The table lists the clone carrying this TCR beta chain with a few counts. Its cognate antigen is unknown. In germline, CDR1 is SGHTA, CDR2 FQGNSA. This CDR3 region has 14 residues. Trimming took 2 bases from V and 8 from J; bases not matched to a gene: 5. This sample is drawn from a study of early T cells in non-severe SARS-CoV-2 infection. Study details: With bulk RNA from unsorted whole blood as input, sequencing yielded unpaired chains. Study-level results: VDJdb matching skewed toward anti-spike CD8 responses, missing private and CD4 specificities.

Individual cDNA molecules each received unique molecular identifiers attached to them. TCRdb processed the 5' RACE reads anew with MiXCR; each CDR3 protein has one entry. The sample consists of about 77,000 distinct CDR3 sequences, 10% to 15% of them appearing once. The source is an adult who was a healthcare worker with PCR-confirmed SARS-CoV-2 infection or an uninfected control (not recorded which). The donor label of this sample is uncertain. The V and J genes are TRBV7-2 and TRBJ2-1; 8 positions match TRBD2. The sample in question was whole blood, obtained at baseline. The CDR3 DNA sequence: TGTGCCAGCAGCTTAACGGGGGGGCCGTATGAGCAGTTCTTC. This encodes CASSLTGGPYEQFF.